This is a list of T cell receptor beta chains from one sample in a study of T cell changes during pregnancy in multiple sclerosis. Measured with immunoSEQ multiplex PCR; TCRdb has only the in-frame clones, and not every one. The sample carries around 63,000 clones, about 92% recorded once. This material consisted of CD8+ T cells from peripheral blood mononuclear cells, taken in the third trimester of pregnancy. These receptors came from a female donor in good health, enrolled as a control in a pregnancy study. Each CDR3 is given with its conserved first and last residue. A D gene is named only where the DNA matches it firmly. Clone size is shown for a subset of rows, as once, few, many or a class of expanded clone.

V: TRBV9; D: -; size: -; J: TRBJ1-1; length: 14; DNA: TGTGCCAGCAGCGCCCGGCGGGACCGAACTGAAGCTTTCTTT; CDR3: CASSARRDRTEAFF
V: TRBV7-9; D: TRBD1; size: -; J: TRBJ1-2; length: 13; DNA: TGTGCCAGCAGCTTAACGACAGGGGATGGCTACACCTTC; CDR3: CASSLTTGDGYTF
V: TRBV5-1; D: TRBD1; size: -; J: TRBJ2-7; length: 14; DNA: TGCGCCAGCAGGGCCGGGACAGGGGGAGATGAGCAGTACTTC; CDR3: CASRAGTGGDEQYF
V: TRBV23-1; D: TRBD1; size: -; J: TRBJ1-2; length: 16; DNA: TGCGCCAGCAGTCCTTCGGGGACAGCGAAGAACTATGGCTACACCTTC; CDR3: CASSPSGTAKNYGYTF
V: TRBV19; D: TRBD1; size: -; J: TRBJ2-7; length: 15; DNA: TGTGCCAGTAGTATAGGGGGGACAGGGTTGTACGAGCAGTACTTC; CDR3: CASSIGGTGLYEQYF
V: TRBV11-3; D: -; size: -; J: TRBJ1-6; length: 15; DNA: TGTGCCAGCAGCCCCGCGGGCACGGATAATTCACCCCTCCACTTT; CDR3: CASSPAGTDNSPLHF
V: TRBV6-4; D: TRBD2; size: few; J: TRBJ2-1; length: 14; DNA: TGTGCCAGCAGTGAGGGACTAGCGGCAAATGAGCAGTTCTTC; CDR3: CASSEGLAANEQFF
V: TRBV4-1; D: TRBD1; size: -; J: TRBJ1-1; length: 17; DNA: TGCGCCAGCAGCCAAGATGGACAGGGGGTTTTGTGGACTGAAGCTTTCTTT; CDR3: CASSQDGQGVLWTEAFF
V: TRBV7-9; D: -; size: -; J: TRBJ1-5; length: 15; DNA: TGTGCCAGCAGCCCCGAGGACATACGCAATCAGCCCCAGCATTTT; CDR3: CASSPEDIRNQPQHF
V: TRBV13; D: -; size: -; J: TRBJ2-1; length: 15; DNA: TGTGCCAGCAGCTTAGGCGTGACTAGGGACGTTGAGCAGTTCTTC; CDR3: CASSLGVTRDVEQFF
V: TRBV19; D: TRBD1; size: -; J: TRBJ1-5; length: 17; DNA: TGTGCCAGTAGTATCATTTATGGACAGGATCACAATCAGCCCCAGCATTTT; CDR3: CASSIIYGQDHNQPQHF
V: TRBV19; D: -; size: once; J: TRBJ1-1; length: 14; DNA: TGTGCCAGTAGTACCCCTAGTGGCGAGGTTGAAGCTTTCTTT; CDR3: CASSTPSGEVEAFF
V: TRBV5-6; D: TRBD1; size: -; J: TRBJ2-1; length: 14; DNA: TGTGCCAGCAGAACCGGGACAGGGGTCGTTGAGCAGTTCTTC; CDR3: CASRTGTGVVEQFF